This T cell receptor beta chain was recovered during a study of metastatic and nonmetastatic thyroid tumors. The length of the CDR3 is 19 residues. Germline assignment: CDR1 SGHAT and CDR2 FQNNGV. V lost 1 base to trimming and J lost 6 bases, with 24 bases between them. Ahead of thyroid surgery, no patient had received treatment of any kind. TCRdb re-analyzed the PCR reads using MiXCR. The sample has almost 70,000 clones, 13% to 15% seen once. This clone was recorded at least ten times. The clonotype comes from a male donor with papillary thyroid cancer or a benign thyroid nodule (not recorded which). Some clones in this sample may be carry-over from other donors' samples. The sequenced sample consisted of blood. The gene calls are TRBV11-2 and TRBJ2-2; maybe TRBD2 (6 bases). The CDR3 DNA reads TGTGCCAGCAGCTTAGTTCGAGGGATGAAGTGGGAGCGGGCCGGGGAGCTGTTTTTT. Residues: CASSLVRGMKWERAGELFF. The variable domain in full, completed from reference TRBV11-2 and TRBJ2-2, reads EAGVAQSPRYKIIEKRQSVAFWCNPISGHATLYWYQQILGQGPKLLIQFQNNGVVDDSQLPKDRFSAERLKGVDSTLKIQPAKLEDSAVYLCASSLVRGMKWERAGELFFGEGSRLTVL.